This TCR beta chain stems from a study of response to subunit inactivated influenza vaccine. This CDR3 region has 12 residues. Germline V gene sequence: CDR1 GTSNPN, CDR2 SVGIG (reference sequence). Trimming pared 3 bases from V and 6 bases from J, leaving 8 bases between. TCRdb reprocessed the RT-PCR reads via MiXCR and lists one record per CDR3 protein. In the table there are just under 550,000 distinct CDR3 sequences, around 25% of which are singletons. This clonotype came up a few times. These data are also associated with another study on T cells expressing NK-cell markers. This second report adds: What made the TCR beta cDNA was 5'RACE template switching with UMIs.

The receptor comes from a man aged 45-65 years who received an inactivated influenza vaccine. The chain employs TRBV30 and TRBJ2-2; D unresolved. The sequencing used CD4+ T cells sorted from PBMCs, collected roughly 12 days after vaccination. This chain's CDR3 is CAWRYTAGELFF. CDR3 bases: TGTGCCTGGAGGTACACCGCCGGGGAGCTGTTTTTT.